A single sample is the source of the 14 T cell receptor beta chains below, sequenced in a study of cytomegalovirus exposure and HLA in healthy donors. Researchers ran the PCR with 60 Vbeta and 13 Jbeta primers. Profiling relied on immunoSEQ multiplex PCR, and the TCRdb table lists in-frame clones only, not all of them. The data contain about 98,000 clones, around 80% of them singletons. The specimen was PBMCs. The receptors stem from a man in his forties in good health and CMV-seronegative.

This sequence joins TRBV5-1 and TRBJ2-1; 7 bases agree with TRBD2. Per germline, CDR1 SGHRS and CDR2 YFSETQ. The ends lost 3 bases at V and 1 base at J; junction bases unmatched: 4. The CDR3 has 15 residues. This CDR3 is CASSSQAGSYNEQFF. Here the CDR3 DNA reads TGCGCCAGCAGCTCCCAAGCGGGGTCCTACAATGAGCAGTTCTTC.

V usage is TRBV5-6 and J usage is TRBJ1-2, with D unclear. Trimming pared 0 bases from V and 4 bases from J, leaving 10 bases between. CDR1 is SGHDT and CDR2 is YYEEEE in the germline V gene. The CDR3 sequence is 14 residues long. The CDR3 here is CASSLDSSGYGYTF. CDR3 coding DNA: TGTGCCAGCAGCTTGGACAGCTCAGGCTATGGCTACACCTTC.

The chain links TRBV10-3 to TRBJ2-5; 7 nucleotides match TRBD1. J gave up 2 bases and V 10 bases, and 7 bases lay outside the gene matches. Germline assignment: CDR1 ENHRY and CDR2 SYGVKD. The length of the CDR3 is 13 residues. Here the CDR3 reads CATRTGGQETQYF. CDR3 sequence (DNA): TGTGCCACCCGGACAGGAGGTCAAGAGACCCAGTACTTC.

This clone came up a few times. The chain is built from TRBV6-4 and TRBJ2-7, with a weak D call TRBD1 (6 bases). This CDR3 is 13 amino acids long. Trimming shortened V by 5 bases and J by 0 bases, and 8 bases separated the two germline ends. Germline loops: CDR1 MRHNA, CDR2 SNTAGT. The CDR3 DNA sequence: TGTGCCAGCAGTCGACAGGTCTCCTACGAGCAGTACTTC. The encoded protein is CASSRQVSYEQYF.

In DNA, the CDR3 is TGTGCCAGCAGTTACGGGACAGGGGAAGGCTACACCTTC. Protein: CASSYGTGEGYTF. This chain joins TRBV2 and TRBJ1-2; 10 positions match TRBD1. The CDR3 extends over 13 amino acids. After removal of 5 bases from V and 8 bases from J, the junction contained 5 bases not matched to a gene. The germline CDR1 and CDR2 sequences are SNHLY and FYNNEI.

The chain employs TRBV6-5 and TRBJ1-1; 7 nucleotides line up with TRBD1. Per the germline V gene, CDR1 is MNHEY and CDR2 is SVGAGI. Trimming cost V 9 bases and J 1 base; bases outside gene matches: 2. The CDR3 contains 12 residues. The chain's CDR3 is CASRTGNTEAFF. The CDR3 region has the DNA TGTGCCAGTCGGACAGGGAACACTGAAGCTTTCTTT.

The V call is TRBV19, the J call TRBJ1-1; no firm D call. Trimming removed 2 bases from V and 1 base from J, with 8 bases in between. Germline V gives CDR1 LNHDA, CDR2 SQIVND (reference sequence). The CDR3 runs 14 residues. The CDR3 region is CASSIWHPNTEAFF. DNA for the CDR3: TGTGCCAGTAGTATATGGCATCCGAACACTGAAGCTTTCTTT.

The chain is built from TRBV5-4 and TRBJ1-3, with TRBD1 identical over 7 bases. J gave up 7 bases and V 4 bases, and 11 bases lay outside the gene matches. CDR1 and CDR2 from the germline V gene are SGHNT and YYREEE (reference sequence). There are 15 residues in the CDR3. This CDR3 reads CASSQGTVQRNTIYF. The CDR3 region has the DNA TGTGCCAGCAGCCAGGGGACAGTCCAGCGGAACACCATATATTTT.

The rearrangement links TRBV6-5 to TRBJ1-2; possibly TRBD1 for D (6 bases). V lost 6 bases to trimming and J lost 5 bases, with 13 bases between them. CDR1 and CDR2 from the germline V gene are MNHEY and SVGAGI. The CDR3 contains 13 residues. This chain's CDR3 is CASRTGQKYGYTF. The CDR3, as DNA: TGTGCCAGCAGGACCGGACAGAAGTATGGCTACACCTTC.

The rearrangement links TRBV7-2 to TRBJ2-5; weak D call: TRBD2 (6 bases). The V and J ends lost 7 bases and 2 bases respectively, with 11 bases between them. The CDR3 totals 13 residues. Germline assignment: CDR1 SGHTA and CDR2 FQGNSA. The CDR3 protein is CASNRGTQETQYF. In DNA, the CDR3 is TGTGCCAGCAACCGGGGGACGCAAGAGACCCAGTACTTC.

The CDR3 here is CASSLRGTGSYEQYF. In DNA form, the CDR3 reads TGTGCCAGCAGTTTACGAGGGACAGGGTCCTACGAGCAGTACTTC. The chain joins TRBV28 to TRBJ2-7; 9 bases are a match to TRBD1. This CDR3 is 15 amino acids long. Unmatched junction bases numbered 3, after V lost 2 bases and J lost 1 base. Germline V gene data show CDR1 as MDHEN and CDR2 as SYDVKM.

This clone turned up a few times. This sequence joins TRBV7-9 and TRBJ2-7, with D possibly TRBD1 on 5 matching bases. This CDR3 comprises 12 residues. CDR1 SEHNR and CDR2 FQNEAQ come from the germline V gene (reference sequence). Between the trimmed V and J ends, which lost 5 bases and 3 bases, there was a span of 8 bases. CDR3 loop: CASSGQHYEQYF. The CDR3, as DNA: TGTGCCAGCAGCGGACAACACTACGAGCAGTACTTC. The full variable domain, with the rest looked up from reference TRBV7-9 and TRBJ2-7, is DTGVSQNPRHKITKRGQNVTFRCDPISEHNRLYWYRQTLGQGPEFLTYFQNEAQLEKSRLLSDRFSAERPKGSFSTLEIQRTEQGDSAMYLCASSGQHYEQYFGPGTRLTVT.

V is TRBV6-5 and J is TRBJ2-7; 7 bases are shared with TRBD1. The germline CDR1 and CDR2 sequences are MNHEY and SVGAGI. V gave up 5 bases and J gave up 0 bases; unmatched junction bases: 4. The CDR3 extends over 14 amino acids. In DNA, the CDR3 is TGTGCCAGCAGTGGCCGGGACAGCTCCTACGAGCAGTACTTC. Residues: CASSGRDSSYEQYF.

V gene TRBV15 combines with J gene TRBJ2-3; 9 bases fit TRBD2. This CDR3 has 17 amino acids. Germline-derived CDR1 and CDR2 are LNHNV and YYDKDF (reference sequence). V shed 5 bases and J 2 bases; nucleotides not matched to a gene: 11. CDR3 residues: CATSGGAGGPITDTQYF. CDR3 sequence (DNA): TGTGCCACCAGCGGGGGGGCGGGGGGGCCTATCACAGATACGCAGTATTTT.